This TCR beta chain was obtained from a study of T cells after yellow fever vaccination. Study overall: Low-cell-number fractions underwent preparation using SMART-Seq v4 Ultra Low Input. General study results and limits: Peaking faster, on day 5 versus 15, the secondary response was nonetheless weaker.

This clonotype occurred a few times. Its antigen is unidentified. Universal primer sites and UMIs were introduced during 5'RACE template-switching synthesis of TCR cDNA. TCRdb reanalysed the 5' RACE reads using MiXCR and keeps one entry per CDR3 protein. This table has approximately 610,000 distinct CDR3 sequences, about a sixth appearing once. Deletions cut 8 bases from V and 0 bases from J, with 4 bases between. Germline V gene sequence: CDR1 MGHDK, CDR2 SYGVNS. This CDR3 region has 12 residues. The V call is TRBV25-1, the J call TRBJ1-4; D gene uncertain. The source material was PBMCs, sampled 4 to 5 days after the first yellow fever vaccination. This receptor was taken from a man between 18 and 35 years old who received the YFV17D yellow fever vaccine. CDR3 region: CASGTTNEKLFF. As DNA, the CDR3 is TGTGCCAGCGGAACAACTAATGAAAAACTGTTTTTT.